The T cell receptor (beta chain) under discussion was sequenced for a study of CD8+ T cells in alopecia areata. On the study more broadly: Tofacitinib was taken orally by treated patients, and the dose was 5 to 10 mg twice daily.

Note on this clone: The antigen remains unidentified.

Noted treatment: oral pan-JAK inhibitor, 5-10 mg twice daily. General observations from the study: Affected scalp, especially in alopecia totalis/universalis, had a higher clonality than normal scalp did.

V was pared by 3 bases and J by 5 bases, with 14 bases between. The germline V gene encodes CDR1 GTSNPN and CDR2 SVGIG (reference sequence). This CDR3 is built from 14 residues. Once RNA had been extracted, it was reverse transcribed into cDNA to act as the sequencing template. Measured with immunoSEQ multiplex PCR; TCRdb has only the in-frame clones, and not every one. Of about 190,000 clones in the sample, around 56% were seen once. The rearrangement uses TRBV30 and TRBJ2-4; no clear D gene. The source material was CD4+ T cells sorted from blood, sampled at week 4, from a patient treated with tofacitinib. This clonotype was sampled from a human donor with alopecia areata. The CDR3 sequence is CAWRIGPAQNIQYF. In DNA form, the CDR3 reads TGTGCCTGGAGAATCGGTCCAGCGCAAAACATTCAGTACTTC.